The rows below give T cell receptor beta chains drawn from one sample of a study of shared clonotypes between healthy human individuals. Generated by immunoSEQ multiplex PCR, the TCRdb table keeps only in-frame clones and is missing some. This table holds around 1 million clones, about 80% found once. Sequencing was performed on memory CD4+ T cells sorted from blood. The receptors were sampled from a man younger than 35 in good health. Both conserved end residues are trimmed from each CDR3. The order of the fields is J gene, V gene, CDR3 protein.

TRBJ2-1 TRBV4-1 ASTNGQGVTYNEQF
TRBJ2-2 TRBV7-9 ASSPMKGTGELF
TRBJ1-2 TRBV5-8 ASSTRQGTGYGYT
TRBJ1-6 TRBV2 ASSLLGTGYNSPLH
TRBJ2-2 TRBV5-4 ASSPSSSGVNTGELF
TRBJ2-3 TRBV11-2 ASSLYGPDTQY
TRBJ2-5 TRBV18 ASSPGLAGETQY
TRBJ1-5 TRBV7-2 ASSLWATGNSNQPQH
TRBJ1-1 TRBV18 ASSPGRAEAF
TRBJ1-2 TRBV2 ASSERLLGGYT
TRBJ1-6 TRBV7-2 ASSLGGETYSPLH
TRBJ2-2 TRBV6-4 ASSEQGGNTGELF
TRBJ2-5 TRBV2 ASSQGRSTQETQY
TRBJ2-4 TRBV6-5 ASSAGISKNIQY
TRBJ2-1 TRBV27 ASSPRGVAYNEQF
TRBJ2-2 TRBV5-5 ASSLDRGSNTGELF
TRBJ2-7 TRBV29-1 SVGRGFPDEQY
TRBJ2-1 TRBV7-7 ASSLGERNEQF
TRBJ1-4 TRBV7-2 ASSLGGTNEKLF
TRBJ1-4 TRBV5-4 ASSLVSAGTSTNEKLF
TRBJ2-5 TRBV5-1 ASSIIAGGGETQY
TRBJ1-1 TRBV30 AWIQLLNTEAF
TRBJ2-7 TRBV5-1 ASSSRTGRNYEQY
TRBJ2-3 TRBV21-1 ASSKDSTSTDTQY
TRBJ2-1 TRBV4-3 ASSRTGSYNEQF
TRBJ2-1 TRBV5-8 ASSAYRGHVGNEQF
TRBJ2-1 TRBV18 ASSIRTSGYNEQF
TRBJ1-1 TRBV6-6 ASSYLVQAAF
TRBJ1-1 TRBV6-1 ASSLEVNTEAF
TRBJ1-1 TRBV10-1 ASRKTENTEAF
TRBJ2-4 TRBV11-1 ASSSTLSAKNIQY
TRBJ1-2 TRBV7-2 ASSSEGITNYGYT
TRBJ1-1 TRBV6-1 ASKGSIQLHTEAF
TRBJ1-4 TRBV25-1 ASSAGALDEKLF
TRBJ1-2 TRBV5-1 ASSLDRVEIYGYT
TRBJ2-1 TRBV7-3 ASSLTRADYNEQF
TRBJ2-1 TRBV11-2 ASSPNWSEQF
TRBJ2-3 TRBV18 ASSVKAGLTDTQY
TRBJ1-1 TRBV12-5 ASGRGATNTEAF
TRBJ2-7 TRBV29-1 SVEKGNEQY
TRBJ2-7 TRBV7-2 ASSTRTSRKSYEQY
TRBJ2-1 TRBV29-1 SVGKRGLGNEQF
TRBJ1-4 TRBV30 AWGGHRNEKLF
TRBJ1-1 TRBV10-3 AISDGGTEAF
TRBJ1-5 TRBV10-3 AISESGTGKYQPQH
TRBJ2-7 TRBV6-1 ASSVEKLSYEQY
TRBJ1-6 TRBV12-2 ASRLDLSSPLH
TRBJ2-7 TRBV5-4 ASSPYRGSYEQY
TRBJ1-3 TRBV9 ASSPVGGGTGNTIY